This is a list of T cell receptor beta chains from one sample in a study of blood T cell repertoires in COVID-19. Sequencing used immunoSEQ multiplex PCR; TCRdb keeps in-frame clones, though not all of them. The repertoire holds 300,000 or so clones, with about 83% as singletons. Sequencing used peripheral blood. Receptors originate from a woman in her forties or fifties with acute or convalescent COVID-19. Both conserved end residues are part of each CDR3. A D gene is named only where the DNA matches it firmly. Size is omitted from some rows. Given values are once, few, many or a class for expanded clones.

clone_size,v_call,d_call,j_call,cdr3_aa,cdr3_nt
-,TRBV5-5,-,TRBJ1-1,CASSLLRLSIF,TGTGCCAGCAGCTTGCTGCGGCTTAGTATCTTT
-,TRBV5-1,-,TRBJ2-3,CASRGVTDTQYF,TGCGCCAGCAGAGGGGTAACAGATACGCAGTATTTT
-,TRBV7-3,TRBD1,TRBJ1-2,CASSFDRAGGYTF,TGTGCCAGCAGCTTCGACAGGGCGGGTGGCTACACCTTC
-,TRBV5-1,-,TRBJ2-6,CASSLEVSGSGANVLTF,TGCGCCAGCAGCTTGGAGGTATCGGGGTCCGGGGCCAACGTCCTGACTTTC
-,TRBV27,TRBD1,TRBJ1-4,CASSSLLRGRNEKLFF,TGTGCCAGCAGTTCTTTGCTCAGGGGGCGAAATGAAAAACTGTTTTTT
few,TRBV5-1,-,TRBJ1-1,CASSWQGLDTEAFF,TGCGCCAGCAGCTGGCAGGGTTTGGACACTGAAGCTTTCTTT
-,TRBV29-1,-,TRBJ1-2,CSVELGASSYGYTF,TGCAGCGTTGAGCTGGGGGCCTCCTCCTATGGCTACACCTTC
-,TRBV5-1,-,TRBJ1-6,CASSSRQRTYNSPLHF,TGCGCCAGCAGCTCTAGACAGAGAACCTATAATTCACCCCTCCACTTT
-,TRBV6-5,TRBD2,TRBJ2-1,CASKRELYNEQFF,TGTGCCAGCAAGCGGGAGCTCTACAATGAGCAGTTCTTC
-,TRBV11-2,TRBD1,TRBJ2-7,CASSLAPDRVEQYF,TGTGCCAGCAGCTTAGCCCCGGACAGGGTCGAGCAGTACTTC
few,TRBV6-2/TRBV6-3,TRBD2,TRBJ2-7,CASSRTGLYNEQYF,TGTGCCAGCAGCCGCACGGGACTATATAACGAGCAGTACTTC
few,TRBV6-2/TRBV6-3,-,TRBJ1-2,CASSYGSYGYTF,TGTGCCAGCAGTTACGGCAGCTATGGCTACACCTTC
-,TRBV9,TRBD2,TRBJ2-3,CASSVEVAGGISTDTQYF,TGTGCCAGCAGCGTAGAGGTAGCGGGAGGCATCAGCACAGATACGCAGTATTTT
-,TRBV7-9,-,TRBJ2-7,CASSLALPGTYEQYF,TGTGCCAGCAGCTTAGCGCTCCCAGGAACCTACGAGCAGTACTTC
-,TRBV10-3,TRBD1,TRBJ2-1,CAISEHTGGAGSYNEQFF,TGTGCCATCAGTGAGCACACAGGGGGCGCAGGCTCCTACAATGAGCAGTTCTTC
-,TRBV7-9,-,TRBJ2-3,CASSLGQADTQYF,TGTGCCAGCAGCTTAGGACAGGCAGATACGCAGTATTTT
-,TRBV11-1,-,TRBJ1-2,CASSFNQEPSNGYTF,TGTGCCAGCAGCTTTAACCAGGAACCCTCGAATGGCTACACCTTC
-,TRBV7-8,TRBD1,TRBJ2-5,CASSLRDRAGQETQYF,TGTGCCAGCAGCTTAAGAGACAGGGCGGGCCAAGAGACCCAGTACTTC
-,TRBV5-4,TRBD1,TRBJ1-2,CASSMDRDGGYTF,TGTGCCAGCAGCATGGACAGGGATGGCGGCTACACCTTC
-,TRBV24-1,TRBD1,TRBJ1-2,CATSDPRTGILSYGYTF,TGTGCCACCAGTGATCCCCGGACAGGGATCTTGAGCTATGGCTACACCTTC
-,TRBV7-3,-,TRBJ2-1,CASGSTSSHEQFF,TGTGCCAGCGGGTCAACATCTAGCCATGAGCAGTTCTTC
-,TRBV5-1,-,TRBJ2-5,CASSLRQQETQYF,TGCGCCAGCAGCCTAAGACAGCAAGAGACCCAGTACTTC
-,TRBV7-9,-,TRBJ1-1,CASSPRGGGGNTEAFF,TGTGCCAGCAGCCCCCGAGGTGGGGGAGGAAACACTGAAGCTTTCTTT
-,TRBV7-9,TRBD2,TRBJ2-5,CASSSLAGGSETQYF,TGTGCCAGCAGCTCCCTAGCGGGAGGTTCAGAGACCCAGTACTTC
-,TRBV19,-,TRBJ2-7,CASSIFRADYEQYF,TGTGCCAGTAGTATCTTCAGGGCCGACTACGAGCAGTACTTC
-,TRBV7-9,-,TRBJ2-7,CASSSQGYEQYF,TGTGCCAGCAGTTCACAGGGCTACGAGCAGTACTTC
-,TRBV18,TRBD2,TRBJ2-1,CASSRVLAGGPLNEQFF,TGTGCCAGCTCACGAGTCCTAGCGGGAGGGCCGTTGAATGAGCAGTTCTTC
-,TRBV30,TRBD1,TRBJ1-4,CAWSRTGLNEKLFF,TGTGCCTGGAGTCGGACAGGGTTAAATGAAAAACTGTTTTTT
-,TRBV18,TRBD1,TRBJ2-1,CASSPGQGSYNEQFF,TGTGCCAGCTCGCCGGGACAGGGGTCCTACAATGAGCAGTTCTTC
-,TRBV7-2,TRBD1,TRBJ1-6,CASSTYRGQGSPLHF,TGTGCCAGCAGCACCTACAGGGGGCAGGGTTCACCCCTCCACTTT
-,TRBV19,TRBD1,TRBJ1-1,CASSIFPGQGITEAFF,TGTGCCAGTAGTATCTTTCCGGGACAGGGGATTACTGAAGCTTTCTTT
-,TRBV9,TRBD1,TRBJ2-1,CASRPGQGNNEQFF,TGTGCCAGCCGACCGGGACAGGGGAACAATGAGCAGTTCTTC
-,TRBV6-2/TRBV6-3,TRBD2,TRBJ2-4,CASSYSGLAGGIRTVIQYF,TGTGCCAGCAGTTACTCGGGACTAGCGGGAGGAATCCGGACCGTGATTCAGTACTTC
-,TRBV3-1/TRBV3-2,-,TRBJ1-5,CASSHRGGNQPQHF,TGTGCCAGCAGCCACAGGGGTGGCAATCAGCCCCAGCATTTT
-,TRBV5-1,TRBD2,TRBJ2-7,CASSPGLAVYEQYF,TGCGCCAGCAGCCCAGGACTAGCGGTCTACGAGCAGTACTTC
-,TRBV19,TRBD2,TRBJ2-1,CASSNKLGTSFWGNEQFF,TGTGCCAGTAGTAATAAGTTAGGGACTAGCTTTTGGGGGAATGAGCAGTTCTTC
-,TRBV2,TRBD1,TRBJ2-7,CASSERDRGSYEQYF,TGTGCCAGCAGTGAAAGAGACAGGGGCTCCTACGAGCAGTACTTC
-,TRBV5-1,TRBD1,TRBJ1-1,CASSLAGTGGLEAFF,TGCGCCAGCAGCTTGGCCGGGACAGGGGGCCTTGAAGCTTTCTTT
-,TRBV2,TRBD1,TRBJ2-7,CASSDAGGYEQYF,TGTGCCAGCAGTGACGCAGGGGGATACGAGCAGTACTTC
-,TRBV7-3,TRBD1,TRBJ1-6,CASSRRGQDNSPLHF,TGTGCCAGCAGCCGCCGGGGACAGGATAATTCACCCCTCCACTTT
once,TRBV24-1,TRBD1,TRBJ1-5,CATTGQGGQPQHF,TGTGCCACCACCGGACAGGGCGGTCAGCCCCAGCATTTT
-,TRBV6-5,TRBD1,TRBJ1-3,CASRDRASGNTIYF,TGTGCCAGCAGGGACAGGGCTTCTGGAAACACCATATATTTT